The rows below give T cell receptor beta chains drawn from one sample of a study of blood T cell repertoires in COVID-19. Profiling relied on immunoSEQ multiplex PCR, and the TCRdb table lists in-frame clones only, not all of them. Of 290,000 or so clones listed, 80% to 95% are singletons. Sequencing was carried out using PBMCs or T cells enriched from blood (not recorded which). The origin of the receptors is a young woman who had recovered from COVID-19. The CDR3 runs from the conserved cysteine through the conserved F or W. The D gene is left open where the match is weak. For some rows the clone size is stated as once, few or many, or as a class when expanded; others skip it.

>TRBV5-1|TRBJ2-5|-|-
CASSSQGFYETQYF
TGCGCCAGCAGCTCGCAGGGGTTCTACGAGACCCAGTACTTC
>TRBV2|TRBJ1-2|-|-
CASSESSAPGQGPNYGYTF
-
>TRBV5-4|TRBJ1-5|TRBD1|-
CASSDPGQPNQPQHF
TGTGCCAGCAGCGATCCGGGACAGCCCAATCAGCCCCAGCATTTT
>TRBV30|TRBJ1-5|-|once
CAWSMGTSNQPQHF
TGTGCCTGGAGTATGGGCACTAGCAATCAGCCCCAGCATTTT
>TRBV10-1|TRBJ2-1|-|-
CASSESGGLTYNEQFF
TGCGCCAGCAGTGAGTCGGGGGGTCTCACCTACAATGAGCAGTTCTTC
>TRBV19|TRBJ2-3|TRBD2|-
CASSPSGRGTDTQYF
TGTGCCAGTAGTCCCAGCGGGAGAGGGACAGATACGCAGTATTTT
>TRBV25-1|TRBJ2-2|-|-
CASMARNTGELFF
TGTGCCAGCATGGCCCGAAACACCGGGGAGCTGTTTTTT
>TRBV9|TRBJ2-5|-|-
CASSGKQDPGARSGIQYF
TGTGCCAGCAGCGGAAAACAGGATCCAGGTGCCCGGTCTGGGATCCAGTACTTC
>TRBV5-6|TRBJ2-2|-|-
CASSLVRRAAGELFF
TGTGCCAGCAGCTTGGTACGCAGGGCCGCCGGGGAGCTGTTTTTT
>TRBV9|TRBJ2-5|TRBD1|-
CASSWGQGAQETQYF
TGTGCCAGCAGCTGGGGACAGGGGGCCCAAGAGACCCAGTACTTC
>TRBV11-2|TRBJ2-1|TRBD2|-
CASSLAGTSGRGEQFF
TGTGCCAGCAGCTTAGCTGGGACTAGCGGGAGGGGAGAGCAGTTCTTC
>TRBV29-1|TRBJ2-7|-|-
CSVEDTSSYEQYF
TGCAGCGTTGAAGATACCAGCTCCTACGAGCAGTACTTC
>TRBV5-4|TRBJ2-4|-|-
CASSLDGGGQNIQYF
TGTGCCAGCAGCTTGGACGGGGGTGGACAAAACATTCAGTACTTC
>TRBV9|TRBJ1-6|-|-
CASSASPVERSEPLHF
TGTGCCAGCAGTGCCTCCCCCGTAGAGCGGTCTGAACCCCTCCACTTT
>TRBV7-2|TRBJ1-3|-|-
CASSLVRGAGNTIYF
TGTGCCAGCAGCTTAGTTCGGGGGGCCGGAAACACCATATATTTT
>TRBV10-3|TRBJ1-2|-|-
CAISGGDYGYTF
TGTGCCATCAGTGGGGGAGACTATGGCTACACCTTC
>TRBV11-3|TRBJ2-1|-|few
CASSPPMTASYNEQFF
TGTGCCAGCAGCCCTCCCATGACAGCCTCCTACAATGAGCAGTTCTTC
>TRBV9|TRBJ1-4|TRBD1|-
CASSVGQGATNEKLFF
TGTGCCAGCAGCGTGGGACAGGGCGCAACTAATGAAAAACTGTTTTTT
>TRBV7-9|TRBJ2-1|-|-
CASSRKPWAQYNEQFF
TGTGCCAGCAGCCGAAAGCCGTGGGCTCAATACAATGAGCAGTTCTTC
>TRBV9|TRBJ2-2|-|-
CASTAATGTTNTGELFF
TGTGCCAGCACCGCTGCAACCGGGACAACGAACACCGGGGAGCTGTTTTTT
>TRBV2|TRBJ1-6|-|-
CASSELAGWTNSPLHF
TGTGCCAGCAGTGAATTAGCGGGGTGGACGAATTCACCCCTCCACTTT
>TRBV28|TRBJ1-5|-|-
CASRGQNSNQPQHF
TGTGCCAGCAGAGGACAAAATAGCAATCAGCCCCAGCATTTT
>TRBV28|TRBJ1-5|-|-
CASTAAAYSNQPQHF
TGTGCCAGCACCGCTGCGGCATATAGCAATCAGCCCCAGCATTTT
>TRBV28|TRBJ1-2|-|-
CASTRRQGNGYTF
TGTGCCAGCACCCGACGGCAGGGGAATGGCTACACCTTC
>TRBV30|TRBJ2-1|TRBD2|-
CAWSSRTSGYNEQFF
TGTGCCTGGAGTAGCCGGACTAGCGGCTACAATGAGCAGTTCTTC
>TRBV4-3|TRBJ2-2|TRBD1|once
CASSQTQGATGELFF
TGCGCCAGCAGCCAAACCCAGGGGGCCACCGGGGAGCTGTTTTTT
>TRBV6-5|TRBJ1-6|TRBD1|-
CASRTDRVRESPLHF
TGTGCCAGCAGGACAGACAGGGTGCGGGAATCACCCCTCCACTTT
>TRBV27|TRBJ1-5|-|-
CASSLRAGFGQPQHF
TGTGCCAGCAGTTTACGGGCAGGGTTTGGTCAGCCCCAGCATTTT
>TRBV5-6|TRBJ2-1|TRBD1|-
CASSLLSATGGERNNEQFF
TGTGCCAGCAGCTTGCTAAGTGCGACAGGGGGCGAAAGGAACAATGAGCAGTTCTTC
>TRBV5-1|TRBJ2-7|TRBD2|-
CASSLVGGSNEQYF
TGCGCCAGCAGCTTGGTAGGCGGGAGCAACGAGCAGTACTTC
>TRBV4-3|TRBJ2-1|TRBD2|-
CASSHWREGNEQFF
TGCGCCAGCAGCCACTGGCGGGAGGGCAATGAGCAGTTCTTC
>TRBV29-1|TRBJ1-1|TRBD1|few
CSSKGGNTEAFF
TGCAGCTCGAAAGGGGGCAACACTGAAGCTTTCTTT
>TRBV28|TRBJ1-3|-|few
CASSLSAAGNAAGTIYF
TGTGCCAGCAGTTTATCGGCGGCAGGGAACGCCGCCGGCACCATATATTTT
>TRBV28|TRBJ1-1|TRBD1|-
CASSPTTGGGTEAFF
TGTGCCAGCAGTCCGACGACAGGGGGAGGGACTGAAGCTTTCTTT
>TRBV3-1/TRBV3-2|TRBJ2-3|TRBD1|-
CASSQGTGPTDTQYF
TGTGCCAGCAGCCAAGGGACAGGACCCACAGATACGCAGTATTTT
>TRBV12-3/TRBV12-4|TRBJ1-2|TRBD1|-
CASSPPWTGGYTF
TGTGCCAGCAGTCCCCCATGGACAGGCGGCTACACCTTC
>TRBV4-3|TRBJ2-1|TRBD2|-
CASSLGLAGGHEQFF
TGCGCCAGCAGCTTGGGACTAGCGGGAGGGCATGAGCAGTTCTTC
>TRBV21-1|TRBJ1-1|-|-
CATEPGQGACTDTEAFF
TGTGCCACTGAACCGGGACAGGGGGCATGTACGGACACTGAAGCTTTCTTT
>TRBV5-1|TRBJ1-6|-|-
CASRPDGHGSPLHF
TGCGCCAGCAGACCGGACGGACATGGATCACCCCTCCACTTT
>TRBV19|TRBJ1-5|-|-
CASKDFDHQPQHF
TGTGCCAGCAAAGACTTCGATCATCAGCCCCAGCATTTT
>TRBV15|TRBJ2-6|-|-
CATSGGTNDPSGANVLTF
TGTGCCACCAGCGGAGGGACAAACGATCCCTCTGGGGCCAACGTCCTGACTTTC
>TRBV14|TRBJ2-1|-|-
CASSQAGRGDYNEQFF
TGTGCCAGCAGCCAAGCAGGTCGGGGTGACTACAATGAGCAGTTCTTC
>TRBV7-2|TRBJ2-1|-|-
CASSLGAGGSYNEQFF
TGTGCCAGCAGCTTAGGTGCTGGCGGCTCCTACAATGAGCAGTTCTTC
>TRBV7-9|TRBJ2-1|-|-
CASSHPQGTEQFF
TGTGCCAGCAGTCATCCGCAGGGTACCGAGCAGTTCTTC
>TRBV9|TRBJ2-2|TRBD2|once
CASSVVERENTGELFF
TGTGCCAGCAGCGTAGTCGAGCGGGAGAACACCGGGGAGCTGTTTTTT
>TRBV11-2|TRBJ2-7|-|once
CASSSSTTGGTYEQYF
TGTGCCAGCAGCTCCTCGACTACCGGCGGAACCTACGAGCAGTACTTC
>TRBV7-9|TRBJ2-2|-|-
CASTWRGTGELFF
TGTGCCAGCACCTGGCGGGGAACCGGGGAGCTGTTTTTT
>TRBV4-3|TRBJ1-6|TRBD1|-
CASSQTGANSPLHF
TGCGCCAGCAGCCAGACAGGGGCAAATTCACCCCTCCACTTT
>TRBV2|TRBJ1-1|-|once
CASQLNTEAFF
TGTGCCAGCCAGTTGAACACTGAAGCTTTCTTT
>TRBV19|TRBJ1-5|-|-
CASSPGQGSQPQHF
TGTGCCAGTAGCCCCGGCCAGGGAAGTCAGCCCCAGCATTTT
>TRBV27|TRBJ1-2|TRBD1|-
CASSETGAYGYTF
TGTGCCAGCAGTGAGACAGGGGCTTATGGCTACACCTTC
>TRBV7-2|TRBJ2-7|-|-
CATSEYRAYEQYF
TGTGCCACGTCGGAATACAGGGCCTACGAGCAGTACTTC
>TRBV5-6|TRBJ2-1|TRBD2|-
CASSFWTSGGLSFF
TGTGCCAGCAGCTTTTGGACTAGCGGGGGCCTCTCGTTCTTC
>TRBV5-1|TRBJ1-4|-|-
CASSLIGEVKLFF
TGCGCCAGCAGCTTGATTGGCGAGGTGAAACTGTTTTTT
>TRBV28|TRBJ2-7|-|-
CASSVSENHYEQYF
TGTGCCAGCAGTGTTTCGGAGAATCACTACGAGCAGTACTTC